Following are 5 T cell receptor beta chains from one sample sequenced in a study of T cell responses to AZD1222 COVID-19 vaccine. Sequencing was performed with immunoSEQ multiplex PCR; in TCRdb, only in-frame clones are kept and a portion is missing. Seen here are 160,000 or so clones, about 92% observed once, and the top ten hold around 4%. The source material was peripheral blood, sampled on day 0 of MenACWY control vaccination. These receptors originate from an adult in good health.

This chain joins TRBV24-1 and TRBJ2-2; TRBD1 matches 7 bases. CDR3 length: 13 residues. From germline, CDR1 is KGHDR and CDR2 SFDVKD. The CDR3 here is CAARGLRTGELFF. The CDR3 coding sequence is TGTGCGGCGAGGGGGCTTCGCACCGGGGAGCTGTTTTTT.

As DNA, the CDR3 is TGTGCCAGCAGTTCTTCCCTTGAAAAACTGTTTTTT. Translated: CASSSSLEKLFF. V gene TRBV6-2 or TRBV6-3 combines with J gene TRBJ1-4; no clear D. The CDR3 totals 12 residues. The V end lost 4 bases, the J end lost 7 bases, and 7 bases lay between the germline ends. Germline V gene data show CDR1 as MNHEY and CDR2 as SVGEGT.

V is TRBV7-3 and J is TRBJ1-3; the D is unclear. From germline, CDR1 is SGHTA and CDR2 FQGTGA. The CDR3 totals 14 residues. V shed 0 bases and J shed 2 bases, with 5 bases lying between them. CDR3 bases: TGTGCCAGCAGCTTAACGCAGACTGGAAACACCATATATTTT. Amino acid sequence: CASSLTQTGNTIYF.

V is TRBV3-1 (or the pseudogene TRBV3-2) and J is TRBJ1-1; 9 bases are shared with TRBD1. V gave up 4 bases and J gave up 5 bases; unmatched junction bases: 5. Germline-derived CDR1 and CDR2 are LGHDT and YNNKEL (reference sequence). The CDR3 runs to 14 residues. The CDR3 DNA reads as TGTGCCAGCAGCCGACAGGGGGTAGGTACTGAAGCTTTCTTT. It codes for CASSRQGVGTEAFF.

This clone has just one count. The V gene is TRBV30, the J gene TRBJ1-5; no reliable D call. The CDR3 sequence is 14 residues long. Trimming removed 2 bases from V and 2 bases from J, with 10 bases in between. Germline V lookup: CDR1 GTSNPN, CDR2 SVGIG (reference sequence). The CDR3, as DNA: TGTGCCTGGAGTCACAATTGGGGCAATCAGCCCCAGCATTTT. Its translation: CAWSHNWGNQPQHF. The whole variable domain, filled in from reference TRBV30 and TRBJ1-5, reads SQTIHQWPATLVQPVGSPLSLECTVEGTSNPNLYWYRQAAGRGLQLLFYSVGIGQISSEVPQNLSASRPQDRQFILSSKKLLLSDSGFYLCAWSHNWGNQPQHFGDGTRLSIL.